The 17 T cell receptor beta chains presented below share a single source sample, sequenced in a study of T cells in Graves' hyperthyroidism and ophthalmopathy. Amplified regions were TCR beta CDR3 sequences from RNA transcripts. A set of HTBI primers served as the primers for a first-round RT-PCR of the TCR CDR3. TCRdb used MiXCR to reprocess the multiplex PCR reads, holding one entry per CDR3 protein. Of approximately 870,000 distinct CDR3 sequences in the sample, roughly 37% were seen once. Sequenced input: blood. These TCRs come from a young man with Graves' hyperthyroidism.

This clonotype was counted many times. The chain combines TRBV7-8 with TRBJ1-3; TRBD1 matches at 8 bases. The CDR3 is 15 residues long. Per the germline V gene, CDR1 is SGHVS and CDR2 is FQNEAQ. Trimming at V came to 3 bases and at J to 2 bases, leaving 3 bases not matched to a gene. This chain's CDR3 is CASSFGQGPGNTIYF. CDR3 bases: TGTGCCAGCAGCTTCGGACAGGGCCCTGGAAACACCATATATTTT.

This clonotype was seen a single time. The chain is built from TRBV29-1 and TRBJ2-7, with TRBD1 matching 8 bases. After removal of 4 bases from V and 2 bases from J, the junction contained 7 bases not matched to a gene. This CDR3 has 14 residues. Germline V gene sequence: CDR1 SQVTM, CDR2 ANQGSEA. The DNA for the CDR3 is TGCAGCGTTGCGCGGGTGGGACAGGCCTACGAGCAGTACTTC. Translating it yields CSVARVGQAYEQYF.

This clonotype was seen a few times. The chain is built from TRBV5-6 and TRBJ2-6; D not resolved. V was cut by 4 bases and J by 4 bases, with 12 bases left in between. CDR3 length: 15 amino acids. Looked up from germline, CDR1 is SGHDT and CDR2 is YYEEEE. The CDR3 DNA is TGTGCCAGCAGCCTCCCACAGACCGGGGCCAACGTCCTGACTTTC. It yields the protein CASSLPQTGANVLTF. The full variable domain, in which reference TRBV5-6 and TRBJ2-6 provide the parts outside the CDR3, is DAGVTQSPTHLIKTRGQQVTLRCSPKSGHDTVSWYQQALGQGPQFIFQYYEEEERQRGNFPDRFSGHQFPNYSSELNVNALLLGDSALYLCASSLPQTGANVLTFGAGSRLTVL.

This clonotype was observed a few times. The J gene is TRBJ1-2, the V gene TRBV6-5; D call uncertain. Germline-derived CDR1 and CDR2 are MNHEY and SVGAGI. Trimming shortened V by 5 bases and J by 4 bases, and 14 bases separated the two germline ends. The CDR3 loop spans 14 amino acids. DNA for the CDR3: TGTGCCAGCAGTCCTGACGGCGAACTCTATGGCTACACCTTC. It encodes CASSPDGELYGYTF.

In its sample, this clonotype was seen many times. The chain uses TRBV7-6 and TRBJ2-7; 7 bases are shared with TRBD1. Per the germline V gene, CDR1 is SGHVS and CDR2 is FNYEAQ. This CDR3 has 14 amino acids. Trimming at V came to 3 bases and at J to 1 base, leaving 3 bases not matched to a gene. The CDR3 DNA sequence: TGTGCCAGCAGCTTCCCGGACAGGTCCTACGAGCAGTACTTC. Its protein is CASSFPDRSYEQYF.

This clonotype was counted at least ten times. V is TRBV20-1 and J is TRBJ1-6; possible D gene TRBD1, 6 bases. With 6 bases removed from V and 6 bases from J, the gap between germline ends came to 15 bases. Germline V gives CDR1 DFQATT, CDR2 SNEGSKA (reference sequence). This CDR3 is 14 amino acids long. The CDR3 DNA follows: TGCAGTGCCCAAGGACAAGGGGGTAATTCACCCCTCCACTTT. This gives the protein CSAQGQGGNSPLHF.

The sample holds a few counts of this clonotype. V gene TRBV12-3 or TRBV12-4 combines with J gene TRBJ2-5, with D perhaps matching TRBD2 (5 bases). CDR3 length: 14 amino acids. Deletions cut 5 bases from V and 2 bases from J, with 12 bases between. The CDR3 spells CASSPWSGQETQYF. The CDR3 region has the DNA TGTGCCAGCAGTCCCTGGAGCGGACAAGAGACCCAGTACTTC.

To note about this clonotype: One end of the junction fails to match germline, which may point to a read error. CDR3 nucleotide sequence: TGTGCCAGTAGCGGGACGGGACAGGGCACTGAAGCTTTCTTC. Protein sequence: CASSGTGQGTEAFF. The rearrangement joins TRBV19 to TRBJ1-1; 9 nucleotides align to TRBD1. The germline CDR1 and CDR2 sequences are LNHDA and SQIVND (reference sequence). This CDR3 is 14 amino acids long. The variable domain in full, completed from reference TRBV19 and TRBJ1-1, reads DGGITQSPKYLFRKEGQNVTLSCEQNLNHDAMYWYRQDPGQGLRLIYYSQIVNDFQKGDIAEGYSVSREKKESFPLTVTSAQKNPTAFYLCASSGTGQGTEAFFGQGTRLTVV.

In its sample, this clonotype was seen many times. This chain links TRBV7-9 with TRBJ2-5, with D possibly being TRBD1 (5 bases). This CDR3 has 13 residues. Germline V gene lookup returns CDR1 SEHNR and CDR2 FQNEAQ (reference sequence). Trimming stripped 7 bases from V and 1 base from J, with 10 bases between. The CDR3 sequence is CASTRQIQETQYF. CDR3 sequence (DNA): TGTGCCAGCACCCGACAGATCCAAGAGACCCAGTACTTC.

V is TRBV7-9 and J is TRBJ1-1; D uncertain. Trimming left V 5 bases short and J 5 bases short, with 15 bases between. This CDR3 has 14 amino acids. Germline values: CDR1 SEHNR, CDR2 FQNEAQ (reference sequence). CDR3 nucleotide sequence: TGTGCCAGCAGCCCCTTCGGGGTAAGGACTGAAGCTTTCTTT. Translated: CASSPFGVRTEAFF. The variable domain in full, with the rest retrieved from reference TRBV7-9 and TRBJ1-1, is DTGVSQNPRHKITKRGQNVTFRCDPISEHNRLYWYRQTLGQGPEFLTYFQNEAQLEKSRLLSDRFSAERPKGSFSTLEIQRTEQGDSAMYLCASSPFGVRTEAFFGQGTRLTVV.

This clonotype came up many times. This chain links TRBV20-1 with TRBJ1-5; no clear D gene. Deletions cut 3 bases from V and 1 base from J, with 7 bases between. The CDR3 has 13 residues. The V gene's germline CDR1 is DFQATT and CDR2 SNEGSKA (reference sequence). The CDR3 protein is CSASTVSNQPQHF. The CDR3 region has the DNA TGCAGTGCTAGCACAGTGAGCAATCAGCCCCAGCATTTT.

This clonotype appeared once. This rearrangement joins TRBV11-3 to TRBJ2-3; TRBD1 matches at 8 bases. The trim removed 5 bases at V and 1 base at J, leaving 5 bases unmatched. There are 15 residues in the CDR3. Germline V CDR1 and CDR2: SGHNT, YENEEA. The CDR3, as DNA: TGTGCCAGCAGCCCCAGGGGGCGAGGCACAGATACGCAGTATTTT. It is translated as CASSPRGRGTDTQYF.

This chain's CDR3 is CASSHGLNSPLHF. CDR3 nucleotides: TGTGCCAGCAGTCACGGACTAAATTCACCCCTCCACTTT. V gene TRBV12-3 or TRBV12-4 combines with J gene TRBJ1-6; D is uncertain. With 5 bases removed from V and 7 bases from J, the gap between germline ends came to 9 bases. The length of the CDR3 is 13 residues.

V and J are TRBV2 and TRBJ1-2; D not certain. The CDR3 consists of 15 residues. Deletions cut 8 bases from V and 5 bases from J, with 21 bases between. CDR1 is SNHLY and CDR2 is FYNNEI in the germline V gene. Here the CDR3 DNA reads TGTGCCAGCCTCCCCTCGGGCGGGGTGCTTTATGGCTACACCTTC. Amino acids: CASLPSGGVLYGYTF.

The rearrangement uses TRBV7-8 and TRBJ2-7; D remains unclear. The CDR3 has 11 amino acids. Looked up from germline, CDR1 is SGHVS and CDR2 is FQNEAQ. V lost 8 bases, J lost 7 bases, and 12 bases lay in between. CDR3 coding DNA: TGTGCCAGCCGGTGGGGTTTTGAGCAGTACTTC. Its translation is CASRWGFEQYF.

This clonotype appeared many times. The chain uses TRBV29-1 and TRBJ2-7, with 9 nucleotides matching TRBD1. This CDR3 has 13 amino acids. Germline V gene data show CDR1 as SQVTM and CDR2 as ANQGSEA. V was pared by 6 bases and J by 6 bases, with 9 bases of the junction left unmatched. The CDR3 loop is CSVGDREDGEQYF. The CDR3 coding sequence is TGCAGCGTCGGGGACAGGGAGGACGGCGAGCAGTACTTC.

The chain carries TRBV6-6 and TRBJ1-5; 7 nucleotides align to TRBD1. The V and J ends lost 6 bases and 5 bases, in that order; junction bases with no gene match: 16. The CDR3 is 17 amino acids. Germline CDR1 reads MNHNY; CDR2 reads SVGAGI (reference sequence). The CDR3: CASSATGSPSDDQPQHF. CDR3 bases: TGTGCCAGCAGCGCGACAGGGTCGCCCTCGGATGATCAGCCCCAGCATTTT.